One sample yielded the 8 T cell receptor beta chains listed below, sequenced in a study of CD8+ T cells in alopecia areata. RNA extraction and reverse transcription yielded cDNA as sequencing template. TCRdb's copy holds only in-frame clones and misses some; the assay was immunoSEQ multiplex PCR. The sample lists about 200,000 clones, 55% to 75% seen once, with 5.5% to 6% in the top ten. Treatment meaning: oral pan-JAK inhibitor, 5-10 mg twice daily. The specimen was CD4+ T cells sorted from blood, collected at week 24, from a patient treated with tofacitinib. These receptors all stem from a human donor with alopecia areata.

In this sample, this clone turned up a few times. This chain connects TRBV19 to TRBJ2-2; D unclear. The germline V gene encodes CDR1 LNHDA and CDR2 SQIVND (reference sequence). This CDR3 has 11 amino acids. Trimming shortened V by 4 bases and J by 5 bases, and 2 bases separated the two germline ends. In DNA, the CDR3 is TGTGCCAGTAGTAGGACCGGGGAGCTGTTTTTT. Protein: CASSRTGELFF.

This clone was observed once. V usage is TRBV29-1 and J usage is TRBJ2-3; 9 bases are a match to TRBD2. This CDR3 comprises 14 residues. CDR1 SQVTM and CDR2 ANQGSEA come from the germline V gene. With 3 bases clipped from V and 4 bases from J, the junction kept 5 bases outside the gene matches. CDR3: CSVEELAGADTQYF. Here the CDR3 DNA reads TGCAGCGTTGAGGAACTAGCGGGCGCAGATACGCAGTATTTT.

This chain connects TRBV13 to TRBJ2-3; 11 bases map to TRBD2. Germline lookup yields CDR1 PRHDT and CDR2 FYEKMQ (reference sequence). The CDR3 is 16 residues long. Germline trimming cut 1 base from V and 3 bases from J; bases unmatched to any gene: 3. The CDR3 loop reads CASSLARLAGTDTQYF. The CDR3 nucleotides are TGTGCCAGCAGCTTAGCGCGACTAGCGGGGACAGATACGCAGTATTTT. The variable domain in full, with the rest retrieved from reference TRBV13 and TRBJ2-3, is AAGVIQSPRHLIKEKRETATLKCYPIPRHDTVYWYQQGPGQDPQFLISFYEKMQSDKGSIPDRFSAQQFSDYHSELNMSSLELGDSALYFCASSLARLAGTDTQYFGPGTRLTVL.

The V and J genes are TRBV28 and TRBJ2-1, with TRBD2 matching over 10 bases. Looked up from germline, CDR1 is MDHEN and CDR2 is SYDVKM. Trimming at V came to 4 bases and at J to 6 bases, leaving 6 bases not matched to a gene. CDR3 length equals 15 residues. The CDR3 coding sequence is TGTGCCAGCAGTTCACCGGGACTAGCGCCCAATGAGCAGTTCTTC. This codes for CASSSPGLAPNEQFF.

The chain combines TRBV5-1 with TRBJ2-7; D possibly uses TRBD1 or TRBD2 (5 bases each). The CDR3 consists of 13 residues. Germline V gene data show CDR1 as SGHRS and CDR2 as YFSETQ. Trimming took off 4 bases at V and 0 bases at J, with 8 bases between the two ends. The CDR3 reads CASSGGNSYEQYF. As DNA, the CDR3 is TGCGCCAGCAGCGGGGGAAACTCCTACGAGCAGTACTTC.

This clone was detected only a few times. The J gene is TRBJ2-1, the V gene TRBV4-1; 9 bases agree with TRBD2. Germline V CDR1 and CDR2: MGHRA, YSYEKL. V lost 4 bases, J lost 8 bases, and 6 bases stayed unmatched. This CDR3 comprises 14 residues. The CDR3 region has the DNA TGCGCCAGCAGCCCCGGGACTAGCTTCCATGAGCAGTTCTTC. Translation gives CASSPGTSFHEQFF.

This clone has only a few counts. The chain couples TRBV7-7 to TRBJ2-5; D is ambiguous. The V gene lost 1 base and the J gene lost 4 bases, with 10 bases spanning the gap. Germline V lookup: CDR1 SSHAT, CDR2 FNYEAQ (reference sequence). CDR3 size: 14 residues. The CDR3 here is CASSLGSGAETQYF. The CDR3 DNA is TGTGCCAGCAGCTTAGGGTCCGGCGCAGAGACCCAGTACTTC.

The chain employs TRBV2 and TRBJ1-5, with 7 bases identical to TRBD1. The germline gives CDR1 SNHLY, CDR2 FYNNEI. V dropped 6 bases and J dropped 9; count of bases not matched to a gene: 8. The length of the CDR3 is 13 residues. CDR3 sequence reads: CASRTGNGMPQHF. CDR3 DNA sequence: TGTGCCAGCAGGACAGGGAACGGGATGCCCCAGCATTTT.